This TCR beta chain was identified during a study of blood T cell repertoires in COVID-19. Turning to the study itself: From the United States, Italy and Spain came samples of acute and convalescent COVID-19. Nucleic acid was either cDNA or gDNA, and it came from T cells, B-cell-depleted T cells, or PBMCs.

After removal of 4 bases from V and 4 bases from J, the junction contained 23 bases not matched to a gene. Germline CDR1 is MNHEY and CDR2 is SMNVEV (reference sequence). The CDR3 has 21 amino acids. Source study methods: By means of reference gene primer amplification, nucleated cell counts were estimated. TCRdb keeps only in-frame clones here, not all; method: immunoSEQ multiplex PCR. V, J and clone size derive from that table, while D and trimming were established from the DNA sequence. Of under 200,000 clones in the sample, about 83% are singletons; the top ten hold 5% to 7%. The chain couples TRBV27 to TRBJ2-3, with 10 bases fitting TRBD2. Sequenced input: PBMCs or T cells enriched from blood (not recorded which). The clonotype comes from a man aged 40-50 years with acute COVID-19. The DNA for the CDR3 is TGTGCCAGCAGTTCTATTCTGGGACTAGCGACCGACCTCACACTCGCAGATACGCAGTATTTT. It is translated as CASSSILGLATDLTLADTQYF.